A selection of T cell receptor beta chains follows, all from one sample in a study of T cell changes during pregnancy in multiple sclerosis. The method was immunoSEQ multiplex PCR; TCRdb's version includes in-frame clones alone and lacks a portion of them. The sample has under 40,000 clones, 90% seen once. The sequencing here drew on CD8+ T cells from peripheral blood mononuclear cells, taken before pregnancy. The source is a female donor with multiple sclerosis, enrolled in a pregnancy study. CDR3s include the opening cysteine and the closing phenylalanine or tryptophan. Each record gives: D gene, J gene, clone size, V gene, CDR3 DNA, CDR3 protein. D genes are given only for firm matches. Clone size is stated in some rows and not others, as once, few, many or a class when expanded.

D: TRBD1
J: TRBJ2-7
size: .
V: TRBV6-5
DNA: TGTGCCAGCAGTTATGGACAGGGAAGTTCCTACGAGCAGTACTTC
CDR3: CASSYGQGSSYEQYF

D: .
J: TRBJ2-2
size: .
V: TRBV5-1
DNA: TGCGCCAGCAGCTTCACAGGGAACACCGGGGAGCTGTTTTTT
CDR3: CASSFTGNTGELFF

D: TRBD2
J: TRBJ2-7
size: few
V: TRBV27
DNA: TGTGCCAGCAGTGGAAGCCGACTAGCGGGAGAGCAGTACTTC
CDR3: CASSGSRLAGEQYF

D: TRBD1
J: TRBJ1-2
size: .
V: TRBV19
DNA: TGTGCCAGTAGTCCAGGGACAGGGGGCAACTATGGCTACACCTTC
CDR3: CASSPGTGGNYGYTF

D: TRBD1
J: TRBJ1-2
size: .
V: TRBV2
DNA: TGTGCCAGCAGTTTTGAGGGACAGATTAACTATGGCTACACCTTC
CDR3: CASSFEGQINYGYTF

D: TRBD2
J: TRBJ2-7
size: .
V: TRBV4-1
DNA: TGCGCCAGCAGCCAAGACGGGAGGGTCTCCTACGAGCAGTACTTC
CDR3: CASSQDGRVSYEQYF

D: TRBD2
J: TRBJ2-3
size: .
V: TRBV5-6
DNA: TGTGCCAGCAGCTTACAGACTAGCGGCCAGATAGATACGCAGTATTTT
CDR3: CASSLQTSGQIDTQYF

D: TRBD1
J: TRBJ2-7
size: .
V: TRBV9
DNA: TGTGCCAGCAGCCCTCGGACAGGGAAGTTGGACGAGCAGTACTTC
CDR3: CASSPRTGKLDEQYF

D: .
J: TRBJ1-1
size: .
V: TRBV6-5
DNA: TGTGCCAGCAGCCTGAAATACGGGATCACTGAAGCTTTCTTT
CDR3: CASSLKYGITEAFF

D: .
J: TRBJ1-4
size: .
V: TRBV27
DNA: TGTGCCAGCAGTCCCGGGGGGGATAGGGAAAAACTGTTTTTT
CDR3: CASSPGGDREKLFF

D: TRBD1
J: TRBJ2-1
size: .
V: TRBV27
DNA: TGTGCCAGCAGTCCCCAGGGGGTAAGGGACAATGAGCAGTTCTTC
CDR3: CASSPQGVRDNEQFF

D: .
J: TRBJ1-4
size: once
V: TRBV9
DNA: TGTGCCAGCAGCGACCCCATCGGCGGAGAAAAACTGTTTTTT
CDR3: CASSDPIGGEKLFF

D: .
J: TRBJ2-7
size: .
V: TRBV5-1
DNA: TGCGCCAGCGGAAAACAGGGCTCCTACGAGCAGTACTTC
CDR3: CASGKQGSYEQYF

D: TRBD1
J: TRBJ1-1
size: .
V: TRBV11-2
DNA: TGTGCCAGCAGCCTTGGACAGGGCATGAACACTGAAGCTTTCTTT
CDR3: CASSLGQGMNTEAFF

D: TRBD2
J: TRBJ2-1
size: once
V: TRBV4-3
DNA: TGCGCCAGCAGCCAAGACGCTAGCGGGGGATACAATGAGCAGTTCTTC
CDR3: CASSQDASGGYNEQFF

D: TRBD1
J: TRBJ1-1
size: .
V: TRBV4-1
DNA: TGCGCCAGCAGCCAAGGGACAGGGGGGAACACTGAAGCTTTCTTT
CDR3: CASSQGTGGNTEAFF

D: .
J: TRBJ1-1
size: .
V: TRBV5-4
DNA: TGTGCCAGCAGCCAGGAACTGGTCACTGAAGCTTTCTTT
CDR3: CASSQELVTEAFF

D: TRBD2
J: TRBJ2-3
size: .
V: TRBV30
DNA: TGTGCCTGGAGTTACACGGGGGGGACAGATACGCAGTATTTT
CDR3: CAWSYTGGTDTQYF

D: TRBD2
J: TRBJ2-1
size: few
V: TRBV6-1
DNA: TGTGCCAGCAGTGAAGCGGAGCGGGGGGACAATGAGCAGTTCTTC
CDR3: CASSEAERGDNEQFF

D: TRBD2
J: TRBJ2-7
size: .
V: TRBV2
DNA: TGTGCCAGCAGTGAAGGTGGTAGCGGGAGGTATGAGTACGAGCAGTACTTC
CDR3: CASSEGGSGRYEYEQYF

D: .
J: TRBJ2-1
size: few
V: TRBV6-1
DNA: TGTGCCAGCAGACCCCGGGGGGCGATTTCTGAGCAGTTCTTC
CDR3: CASRPRGAISEQFF

D: TRBD2
J: TRBJ2-3
size: .
V: TRBV7-3
DNA: TGTGCCAGCAGCTCTTCTAGCGGGGTTGGAGATACGCAGTATTTT
CDR3: CASSSSSGVGDTQYF

D: TRBD1
J: TRBJ2-7
size: .
V: TRBV9
DNA: TGTGCCAGCAGCCTACGGACAGGGGGCTTCTACGAGCAGTACTTC
CDR3: CASSLRTGGFYEQYF

D: .
J: TRBJ1-1
size: .
V: TRBV29-1
DNA: TGCAGCGTTAATAGAGGAATAACTGAAGCTTTCTTT
CDR3: CSVNRGITEAFF

D: TRBD1
J: TRBJ1-4
size: .
V: TRBV27
DNA: TGTGCCAGCAGTTGGGGGACAGGGAAAAAACTGTTTTTT
CDR3: CASSWGTGKKLFF

D: TRBD1
J: TRBJ2-7
size: .
V: TRBV9
DNA: TGTGCCAGCAGCGTGACGTCAGGGGGCTACGAGCAGTACTTC
CDR3: CASSVTSGGYEQYF

D: .
J: TRBJ2-7
size: .
V: TRBV19
DNA: TGTGCCAGTAGTATCGGTGTAGCCCTAGAGCAGTACTTC
CDR3: CASSIGVALEQYF